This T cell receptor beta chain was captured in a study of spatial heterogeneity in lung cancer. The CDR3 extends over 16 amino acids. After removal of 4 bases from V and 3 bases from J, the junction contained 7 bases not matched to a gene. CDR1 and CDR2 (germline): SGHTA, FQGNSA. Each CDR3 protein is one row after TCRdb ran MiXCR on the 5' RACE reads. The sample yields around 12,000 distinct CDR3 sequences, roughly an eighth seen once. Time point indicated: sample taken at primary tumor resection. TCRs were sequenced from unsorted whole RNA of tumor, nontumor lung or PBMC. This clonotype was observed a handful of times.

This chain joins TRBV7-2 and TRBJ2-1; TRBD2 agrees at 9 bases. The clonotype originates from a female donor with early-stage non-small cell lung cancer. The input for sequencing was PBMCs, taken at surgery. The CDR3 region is CASSSSAGGVYNEQFF. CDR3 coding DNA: TGTGCCAGCAGCTCTTCGGCGGGAGGGGTCTACAATGAGCAGTTCTTC.